What follows is one TCR beta chain and its context. Its specificity is not known. These data are taken from a study of cytotoxic CD8 clonotypes in ibrutinib-treated CLL. Study in general: Roughly 24 partial and 2 complete responses; at median roughly 68 months, roughly 15 remitted, roughly 12 progressed. General study findings and limits: Sustained-remission patients were sampled at different times than progressing patients were. Baseline clonality, above age-matched healthy donor levels, tracked circulating CD8+ T-cell counts. With treatment, public clonotypes, which were uncommon, either contracted or remained stable.

Here immunoSEQ multiplex PCR was the method, and the copy in TCRdb shows in-frame clones only, minus some. The table includes 110,000 to 150,000 clones, roughly 76% detected once. Trimming took off 8 bases at V and 2 bases at J, with 13 bases between the two ends. The germline CDR1 and CDR2 sequences are MNHEY and SMNVEV (reference sequence). This CDR3 comprises 13 residues. The chain couples TRBV27 to TRBJ2-7; D remains ambiguous. The sample in question was PBMCs, obtained after 24 months of ibrutinib treatment. This clonotype was obtained from a human donor with chronic lymphocytic leukemia. The CDR3, as DNA: TGTGCCAGCCGCCCGGCCCAAACCTACGAGCAGTACTTC. Translation: CASRPAQTYEQYF.